This T cell receptor (beta chain) was recorded in a study of T cells after yellow fever vaccination. TCR cDNA, made by 5'RACE template switching, carried an added universal primer site and UMIs. From the 5' RACE reads, TCRdb called clonotypes with MiXCR, one entry per CDR3 protein. The sample lists approximately 610,000 distinct CDR3 sequences, approximately 16% occurring once. Study results and limitations: Researchers noted that a small share of clonotypes showed up in both CD4 and CD8 compartments. A secondary response was less intense yet reached its peak sooner, at day 5 versus 15. Clones that expanded after primary vaccination mostly reappeared after the booster (roughly 95% CD4, 88% CD8).

Note on this clonotype: The antigen remains undetermined.

Here the sequenced sample was PBMCs, taken 4 to 6 days after the first yellow fever vaccination. The TCR sequence derives from a young man who received the YFV17D yellow fever vaccine.

The CDR3 nucleotides are TGTGCCACCAGCAGAGATGTGGGGGGCCCAGATACGCAGTATTTT. It specifies CATSRDVGGPDTQYF. The chain recombines TRBV15 with TRBJ2-3; D is perhaps TRBD1 or TRBD2 (6 bases each). The CDR3 consists of 15 residues. Germline CDR1 is LNHNV and CDR2 is YYDKDF (reference sequence). Trimming removed 0 bases at V and 4 bases at J, with 11 bases between.